This paragraph covers one T cell receptor beta chain sequence. Its matching antigen is unknown. Researchers ran the PCR with 60 Vbeta and 13 Jbeta primers. Repertoires were generated with immunoSEQ multiplex PCR, while TCRdb's copy carries only in-frame clones and drops some. The sample consists of roughly 130,000 clones, around 65% of them appearing once. This record comes from a study of cytomegalovirus exposure and HLA in healthy donors. Study-level results: For TCR beta chains, V- and J-gene trimming was later linked to a missense DCLRE1C variant. Earlier analysis found most TCR beta V segments productive about 90% or about 30% of the time.

CDR1 KGHSH and CDR2 LQKENI come from the germline V gene. This CDR3 is built from 18 residues. The ends were cut back, 3 bases at V and 0 bases at J, with 15 bases in the middle. The chain is built from TRBV18 and TRBJ2-6, with D tentatively TRBD1 (6 bases). The source material was PBMCs. The sequence came from a man aged 18 to 29 in good health and CMV-seronegative. CDR3 region: CASSPATGISSGANVLTF. CDR3 nucleotides: TGTGCCAGCTCACCTGCCACAGGGATAAGCTCTGGGGCCAACGTCCTGACTTTC.